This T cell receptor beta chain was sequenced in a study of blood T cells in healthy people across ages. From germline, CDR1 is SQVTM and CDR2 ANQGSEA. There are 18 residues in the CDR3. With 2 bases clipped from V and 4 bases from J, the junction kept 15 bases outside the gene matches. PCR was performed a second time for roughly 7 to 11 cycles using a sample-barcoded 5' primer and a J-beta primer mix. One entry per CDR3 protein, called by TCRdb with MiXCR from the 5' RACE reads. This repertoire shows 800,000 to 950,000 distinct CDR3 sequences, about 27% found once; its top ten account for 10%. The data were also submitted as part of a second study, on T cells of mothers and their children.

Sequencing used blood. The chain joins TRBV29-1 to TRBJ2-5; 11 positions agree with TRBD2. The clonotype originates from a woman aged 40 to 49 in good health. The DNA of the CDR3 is TGCAGCGTTGAATTTTGGCTAGCGGGGGGAGCCCTCCGAGAGACCCAGTACTTC. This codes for CSVEFWLAGGALRETQYF.